This TCR beta chain was observed in a study of CD8 T cells in Susac syndrome. Broader study findings: The study acknowledged a relatively small number of individuals in its TCR sequencing and HLA analysis.

An amount of RNA that ranged from roughly 0.5 to 1 ug was reverse transcribed with random hexamers. An immunoSEQ multiplex PCR amplified TCR beta CDR3 over 54 Vbeta and 13 Jbeta. Each CDR3 protein gets one entry after TCRdb re-called the immunoSEQ multiplex PCR reads with MiXCR. The table shows 130,000 or so distinct CDR3 sequences, with about 95% occurring only once. A remark on this clonotype: Its target is unknown.

CDR3 length: 16 amino acids. V was shortened by 6 bases and J by 4 bases, with 20 bases between the two germline ends. The germline V gene encodes CDR1 MNHEY and CDR2 SVGEGT. Sequencing of TCR beta drew on CD8+ and CD4+ T cells from blood. Negative isolation was applied to CD8+ and CD4+ T cells, and FACS enrichment was applied to TEMRA cells. The chain recombines TRBV6-2 or TRBV6-3 with TRBJ2-3; D not resolved. This TCR was sampled from a human donor in good health. Material for sequencing was CD4+ T cells from PBMCs. The CDR3 reads CASSPPAWGKADTQYF. The CDR3 coding sequence is TGTGCCAGCAGCCCTCCGGCCTGGGGAAAGGCAGATACGCAGTATTTT.